The present T cell receptor beta chain was sequenced within a study of T cells after yellow fever vaccination (dated by TCRdb to about 2019). For the wider study: The SMART-Seq v4 Ultra Low Input RNA kit was used to prepare libraries from fractions with low cell numbers. Blood was collected at multiple timepoints before and after primary and secondary immunization, and bulk PBMC replicates and cell subsets were isolated. To follow T-cell clones before and after both primary and booster YFV17D yellow fever vaccination, bulk TCR alpha and beta repertoires underwent longitudinal sequencing. Two healthy male donors made up the cohort, one aged 18 to 30 years and the other aged 30 to 40 years.

This sample's treatment or condition label indicates: live attenuated yellow fever vaccine strain. At every blood-draw timepoint, two biological replicates of bulk PBMCs were collected. A standard Ficoll-Paque protocol was used to isolate PBMCs from peripheral blood. TriZol was used to extract RNA from bulk PBMCs, CD4 and CD8 fractions, and dextramer-positive and dextramer-negative fractions. The research as a whole found: Compared with the primary T-cell response, the secondary T-cell response was faster but weaker, reaching its peak on day 5 rather than on day 15. Because the study included only two donors, the extent to which the findings can be generalized is limited. Computational filtering was needed because FACS-sorted repertoires could contain abundant contaminating clonotypes from the bulk population. A small fraction of clonotypes appeared in both the CD4 and CD8 compartments, likely as a result of convergent recombination. Most clones expanded after primary vaccination (almost 98% of CD4 and approximately 90% of CD8) were re-detected after the booster, suggesting that broad memory maintenance occurred.

The CDR3 has 14 amino acids, counting the end cysteine and phenylalanine. Only the CDR3 DNA is retained, 42 bases long and in frame from the first base. According to the germline V gene, CDR1 reads MGHRA and CDR2 reads YSYEKL. Deletion took 4 bases off V and 1 base off J, with a span of 9 bases between the germline ends. TCR cDNA was made using 5'RACE template switching, a step that added a universal primer site and unique molecular identifiers. cDNA synthesis was primed from both the TCR alpha and TCR beta constant segments. Libraries were amplified in two PCR steps, with sample barcodes and sequencing adapters added in the second step. Libraries were sequenced on Illumina HiSeq 2500 (2x100 bp) or NovaSeq (2x150 bp). For the original study's pipeline: MIGEC was used to demultiplex reads and collapse the reads into UMI consensus sequences, and MiXCR was used for V(D)J alignment. Vaccine-responding clonotypes were defined with edgeR using replicate PBMC samples, requiring FDR below 0.01 and a log2 fold change above 5 up to day 15. Each bulk clonotype was labeled CD4 or CD8 based on which sequenced repertoire, CD4 or CD8, contained the clonotype at higher abundance. TCRdb cleaned the public reads at Q25 with fastp, built clones with MiXCR and kept in-frame beta chains. Every CDR3 protein is listed once, alongside the most common genes and DNA of its rows. These V and J calls derive from TCRdb rather than the authors' analysis. The sample yields 300,000 to 400,000 distinct CDR3 sequences; 8.7% were counted once. Around 17% of the sample rests with the top ten.

On this clonotype: Its antigen is not yet known. Base qualities are not recorded, but no much larger clone differs from it by a single base.

The sequence is built from TRBV4-1 and TRBJ2-3; the D gene is perhaps TRBD2, from 6 matching bases. The source was PBMCs, collected on the day of the first yellow fever vaccination. This clonotype was sampled from a man younger than 35 who received the YFV17D yellow fever vaccine. The DNA sequence is given as TGCGCCAGCAGCCGCTGGGGGGGCACAGATACGCAGTATTTT. This encodes CASSRWGGTDTQYF.